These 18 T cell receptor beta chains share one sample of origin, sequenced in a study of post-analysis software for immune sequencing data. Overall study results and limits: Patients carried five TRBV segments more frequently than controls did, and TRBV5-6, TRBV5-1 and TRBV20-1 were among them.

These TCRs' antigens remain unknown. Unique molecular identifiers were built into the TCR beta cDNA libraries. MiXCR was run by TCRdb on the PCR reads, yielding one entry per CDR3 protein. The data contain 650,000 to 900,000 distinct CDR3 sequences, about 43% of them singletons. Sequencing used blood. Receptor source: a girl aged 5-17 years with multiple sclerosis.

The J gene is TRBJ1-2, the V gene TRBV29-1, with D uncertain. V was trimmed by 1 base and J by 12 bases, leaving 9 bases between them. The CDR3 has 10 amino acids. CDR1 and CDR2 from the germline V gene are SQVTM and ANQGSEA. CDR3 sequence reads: CSVEGLADTF. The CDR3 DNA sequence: TGCAGCGTTGAAGGACTGGCAGACACCTTC.

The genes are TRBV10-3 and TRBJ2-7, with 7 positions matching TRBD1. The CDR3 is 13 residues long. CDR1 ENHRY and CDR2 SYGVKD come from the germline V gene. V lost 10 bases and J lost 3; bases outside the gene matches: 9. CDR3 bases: TGTGCCACGTTCTGGGCAGGGGGCTACGAGCAGTACTTC. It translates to CATFWAGGYEQYF.

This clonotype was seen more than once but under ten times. In DNA form, the CDR3 reads TGTGCCAGCAGCAAAGTGCCGGTGGCCAAAAACATTCAGTACTTC. Amino acid sequence: CASSKVPVAKNIQYF. V and J are TRBV21-1 and TRBJ2-4. TRBV21-1 is marked as a pseudogene. The CDR3 has 15 amino acids.

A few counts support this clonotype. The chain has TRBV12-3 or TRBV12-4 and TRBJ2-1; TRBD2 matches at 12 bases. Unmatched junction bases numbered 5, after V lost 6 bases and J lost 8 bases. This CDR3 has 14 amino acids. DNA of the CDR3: TGTGCCAGCAGACTACTAGCGGGAGGACATGAGCAGTTCTTC. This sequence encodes CASRLLAGGHEQFF.

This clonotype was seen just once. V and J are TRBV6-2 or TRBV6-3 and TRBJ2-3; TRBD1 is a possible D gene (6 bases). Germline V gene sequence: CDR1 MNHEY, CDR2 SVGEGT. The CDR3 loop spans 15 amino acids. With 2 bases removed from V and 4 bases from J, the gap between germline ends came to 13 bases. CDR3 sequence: CASSYGGYGADTQYF. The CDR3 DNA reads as TGTGCCAGCAGTTACGGGGGCTATGGCGCAGATACGCAGTATTTT.

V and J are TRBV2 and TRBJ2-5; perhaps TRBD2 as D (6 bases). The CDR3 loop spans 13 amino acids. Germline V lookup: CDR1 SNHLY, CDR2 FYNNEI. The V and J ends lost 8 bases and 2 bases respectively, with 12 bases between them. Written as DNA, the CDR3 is TGTGCCAGCGGAGCTAGCGAGCAAGAGACCCAGTACTTC. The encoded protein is CASGASEQETQYF.

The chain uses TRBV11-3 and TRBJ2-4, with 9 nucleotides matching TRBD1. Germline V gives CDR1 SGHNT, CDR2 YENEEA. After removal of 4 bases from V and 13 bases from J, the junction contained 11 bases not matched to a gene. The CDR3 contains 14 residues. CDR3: CASSSGQGDEEQYF. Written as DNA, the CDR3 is TGTGCCAGCAGCTCGGGACAGGGAGATGAGGAGCAGTACTTC. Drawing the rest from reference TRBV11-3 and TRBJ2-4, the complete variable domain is EAGVVQSPRYKIIEKKQPVAFWCNPISGHNTLYWYLQNLGQGPELLIRYENEEAVDDSQLPKDRFSAERLKGVDSTLKIQPAELGDSAVYLCASSSGQGDEEQYFGAGTRLSVL.

CDR3 in amino acids: CASSLREREGSNEQFF. CDR3 nucleotide sequence: TGTGCCAGCAGCTTAAGGGAGAGGGAGGGCTCCAATGAGCAGTTCTTC. The chain joins TRBV7-9 to TRBJ2-1, with TRBD2 matching 7 bases. Looked up from germline, CDR1 is SEHNR and CDR2 is FQNEAQ (reference sequence). Trimming at V came to 2 bases and at J to 6 bases, leaving 10 bases not matched to a gene. The CDR3 has 16 amino acids.

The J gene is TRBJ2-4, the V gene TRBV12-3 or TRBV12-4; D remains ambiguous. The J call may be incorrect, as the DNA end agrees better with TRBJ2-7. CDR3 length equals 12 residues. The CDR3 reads CASRSENYEQYF. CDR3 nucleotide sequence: TGTGCCAGCAGGAGCGAAAACTACGAGCAGTACTTC.

As DNA, the CDR3 is TGCGCCAGCAGCTTGGGGAATGGGGGCGAGAAAGAGACCCAGTACTTC. As protein: CASSLGNGGEKETQYF. The chain couples TRBV5-1 to TRBJ2-5; D might be TRBD1 (6 bases). This CDR3 region has 16 residues. Trimming took off 0 bases at V and 3 bases at J, with 15 bases between the two ends. Germline values: CDR1 SGHRS, CDR2 YFSETQ.

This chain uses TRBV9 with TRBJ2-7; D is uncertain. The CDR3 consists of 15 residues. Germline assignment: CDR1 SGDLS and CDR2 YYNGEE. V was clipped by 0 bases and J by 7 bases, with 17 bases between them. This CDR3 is CASSVDSSPDAEQYF. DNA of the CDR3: TGTGCCAGCAGCGTAGATAGCTCCCCCGATGCAGAGCAGTACTTC.

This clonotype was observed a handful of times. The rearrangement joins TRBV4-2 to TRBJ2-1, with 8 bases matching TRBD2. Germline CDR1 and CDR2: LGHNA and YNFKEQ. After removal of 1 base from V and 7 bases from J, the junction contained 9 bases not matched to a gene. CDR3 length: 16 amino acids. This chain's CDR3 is CASSQVDGSGKNEQFF. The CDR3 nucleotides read TGTGCCAGCAGCCAAGTTGACGGTAGCGGGAAAAATGAGCAGTTCTTC.

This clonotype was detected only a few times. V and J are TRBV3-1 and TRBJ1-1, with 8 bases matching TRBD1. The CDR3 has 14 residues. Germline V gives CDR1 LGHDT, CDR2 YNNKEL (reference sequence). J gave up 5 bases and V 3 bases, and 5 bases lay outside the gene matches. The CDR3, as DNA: TGTGCCAGCAGCCAGGACAGGGTAGGGACTGAAGCTTTCTTT. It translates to CASSQDRVGTEAFF.

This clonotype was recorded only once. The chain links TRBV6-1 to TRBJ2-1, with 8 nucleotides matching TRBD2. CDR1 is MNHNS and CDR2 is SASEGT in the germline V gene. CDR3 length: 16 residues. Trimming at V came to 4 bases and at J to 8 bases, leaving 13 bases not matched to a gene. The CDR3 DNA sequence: TGTGCCAGCAGTGGCCGCCAGCGGGAGAGCTTTTATGAGCAGTTCTTC. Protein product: CASSGRQRESFYEQFF.

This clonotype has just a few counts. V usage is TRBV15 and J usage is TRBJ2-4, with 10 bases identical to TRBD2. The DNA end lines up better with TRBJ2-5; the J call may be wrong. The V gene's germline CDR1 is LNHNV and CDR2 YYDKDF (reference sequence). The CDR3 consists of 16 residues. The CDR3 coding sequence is TGTGCCACCAGCAGAGAGCTAGCGGGAGCCTCAGAGACCCAGTACTTC. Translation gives CATSRELAGASETQYF.

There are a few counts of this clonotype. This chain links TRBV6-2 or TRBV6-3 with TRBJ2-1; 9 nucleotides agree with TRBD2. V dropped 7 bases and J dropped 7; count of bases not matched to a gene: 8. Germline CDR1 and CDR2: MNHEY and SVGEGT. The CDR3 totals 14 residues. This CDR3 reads CASKLAGAGNEQFF. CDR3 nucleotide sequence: TGTGCCAGCAAATTAGCGGGAGCTGGGAATGAGCAGTTCTTC.

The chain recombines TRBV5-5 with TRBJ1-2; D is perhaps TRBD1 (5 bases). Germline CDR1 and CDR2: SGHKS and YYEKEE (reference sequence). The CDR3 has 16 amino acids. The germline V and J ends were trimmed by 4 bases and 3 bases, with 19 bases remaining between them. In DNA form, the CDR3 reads TGTGCCAGCAGCCGGCGGGAGGGACGGGTCGACTATGGCTACACCTTC. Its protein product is CASSRREGRVDYGYTF.

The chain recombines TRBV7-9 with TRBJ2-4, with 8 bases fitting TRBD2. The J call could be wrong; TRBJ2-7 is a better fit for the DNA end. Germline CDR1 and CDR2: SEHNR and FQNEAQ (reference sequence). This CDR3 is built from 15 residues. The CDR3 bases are TGTGCCAGCAGCTTTCCAACGGGAGGGCGATACGAGCAGTACTTC. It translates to CASSFPTGGRYEQYF.